This TCR beta chain emerged from a study of shared clonotypes between healthy human individuals. The method was immunoSEQ multiplex PCR; TCRdb's version includes in-frame clones alone and lacks a portion of them. The sample carries fewer than 1.8 million clones, 98% recorded once. This CDR3 is built from 14 residues. From germline, CDR1 is MNHNS and CDR2 SASEGT. The ends were cut back, 6 bases at V and 6 bases at J, with 15 bases in the middle. CD4+ cells yielded CD45RA+ naive and CD45RA-negative memory subsets. The sequence derives from a young man in good health. Specimen: naive CD4+ T cells sorted from blood. Subset described: CD45RA+ positively selected. The chain has TRBV6-1 and TRBJ1-5; D not certain. CDR3 protein: CASRGGRASQPQHF. The CDR3 coding sequence is TGTGCCAGCAGGGGAGGGAGGGCGTCTCAGCCCCAGCATTTT.